This is a list of T cell receptor beta chains from one sample in a study of T-cell reconstitution after alpha-beta-depleted transplantation in children. One entry per CDR3 protein results from TCRdb running MiXCR on the PCR reads. Of about 340,000 distinct CDR3 sequences listed, roughly 17% are singletons. The specimen was PBMCs, mostly from graft donor cells, collected 360 days after TCRalphabeta/CD19-depleted stem cell transplant. These receptors were obtained from a male patient under 10 years old who had a stem cell transplant for acute lymphoblastic leukemia, so the T cells may come from the graft donor. CDR3s include the opening cysteine and the closing phenylalanine or tryptophan. The D gene is left open where the match is weak. Where a row states a size, it is once, few, many or the class of an expanded clone; other rows omit it.

abundance: NA; v_gene: TRBV5-1; d_gene: NA; j_gene: TRBJ2-2; CDR3nt: TGCGCCAGCAGCTTGTATCATACCGGGGAGCTGTTTTTT; CDR3aa: CASSLYHTGELFF
abundance: NA; v_gene: TRBV9; d_gene: TRBD2; j_gene: TRBJ2-7; CDR3nt: TGTGCCAGCAGCGCCGTTCCGGCGGGAGTCCAAGGGTACGAGCAGTACTTC; CDR3aa: CASSAVPAGVQGYEQYF
abundance: many; v_gene: TRBV28; d_gene: NA; j_gene: TRBJ2-1; CDR3nt: TGTGCCAGCTTCCAGCAGGGAAACAATGAGCAGTTCTTC; CDR3aa: CASFQQGNNEQFF
abundance: many; v_gene: TRBV6-5; d_gene: NA; j_gene: TRBJ2-2; CDR3nt: TGTGCCAGCAGTTATGAACGGACACCTTCGAACACCGGGGAGCTGTTTTTT; CDR3aa: CASSYERTPSNTGELFF
abundance: few; v_gene: TRBV9; d_gene: TRBD1; j_gene: TRBJ2-1; CDR3nt: TGTGCCAGCACGTCTGGGGACAGGGATAATGAGCAGTTCTTC; CDR3aa: CASTSGDRDNEQFF
abundance: few; v_gene: TRBV28; d_gene: TRBD2; j_gene: TRBJ2-7; CDR3nt: TGTGCCAGCAGTTTTCTCGCGGGAGCCTACGAGCAGTACTTC; CDR3aa: CASSFLAGAYEQYF
abundance: NA; v_gene: TRBV20-1; d_gene: TRBD2; j_gene: TRBJ2-3; CDR3nt: TGCAGTGCTAGCTTAGCGGGAGGGCCGACAGATACGCAGTATTTT; CDR3aa: CSASLAGGPTDTQYF
abundance: few; v_gene: TRBV7-9; d_gene: TRBD2; j_gene: TRBJ2-3; CDR3nt: TGTGCCAGCAGCGCGGGACTAGCGGACACAGATACGCAGTATTTT; CDR3aa: CASSAGLADTDTQYF
abundance: NA; v_gene: TRBV24-1; d_gene: TRBD1; j_gene: TRBJ2-4; CDR3nt: TGTGCCACCAGTGATCCGCCGGGACAGGGGGCCAAAAACATTCAGTACTTC; CDR3aa: CATSDPPGQGAKNIQYF
abundance: many; v_gene: TRBV5-1; d_gene: TRBD1; j_gene: TRBJ2-2; CDR3nt: TGCGCCAGCAGCTTGGGGACCGGGACAGGGTACACCGGGGAGCTGTTTTTT; CDR3aa: CASSLGTGTGYTGELFF
abundance: many; v_gene: TRBV12-3/TRBV12-4; d_gene: NA; j_gene: TRBJ2-2; CDR3nt: TGTGCCAGCAGCTTCAGTTTAACACGGAACACCGGGGAGCTGTTTTTT; CDR3aa: CASSFSLTRNTGELFF
abundance: NA; v_gene: TRBV7-2; d_gene: TRBD2; j_gene: TRBJ2-3; CDR3nt: TGTGCCAGCAGCTTAGTCGTAGCGGGGACATTCACAGATACGCAGTATTTT; CDR3aa: CASSLVVAGTFTDTQYF
abundance: few; v_gene: TRBV30; d_gene: NA; j_gene: TRBJ2-3; CDR3nt: TGTGCCTGGACGATCAGGGCAGATACGCAGTATTTT; CDR3aa: CAWTIRADTQYF
abundance: NA; v_gene: TRBV7-3; d_gene: NA; j_gene: TRBJ1-4; CDR3nt: TGTGCCAGCAGCTCCCGCCCGGAAGGGGAAAAACTGTTTTTT; CDR3aa: CASSSRPEGEKLFF
abundance: few; v_gene: TRBV4-2; d_gene: NA; j_gene: TRBJ2-5; CDR3nt: TGTGCCAGCAGCCAAGTTTGGACAGAAGAGACCCAGTACTTC; CDR3aa: CASSQVWTEETQYF
abundance: many; v_gene: TRBV4-2; d_gene: TRBD2; j_gene: TRBJ2-3; CDR3nt: TGTGCCAGCAGCCCCGGCTGGGCGGGAGAGACAGATACGCAGTATTTT; CDR3aa: CASSPGWAGETDTQYF
abundance: NA; v_gene: TRBV7-8; d_gene: NA; j_gene: TRBJ1-1; CDR3nt: TGTGCCAGCAGCTCGGCCTACACTGAAGCTTTCTTT; CDR3aa: CASSSAYTEAFF
abundance: many; v_gene: TRBV28; d_gene: NA; j_gene: TRBJ2-4; CDR3nt: TGTGCCAGCAGTTCCTACGCTGGCAGGGGAAACATTCAGTACTTC; CDR3aa: CASSSYAGRGNIQYF
abundance: few; v_gene: TRBV7-9; d_gene: TRBD1; j_gene: TRBJ1-2; CDR3nt: TGTGCCAGCAGCCTCGAAGGGGCAGGGGGCGCCTATGGCTACACCTTC; CDR3aa: CASSLEGAGGAYGYTF
abundance: few; v_gene: TRBV7-3; d_gene: NA; j_gene: TRBJ2-1; CDR3nt: TGTGCCAGCAGCTTAAAATACCGTGGGGGGTTGACTACCTCAGGCAATGAGCAGTTCTTC; CDR3aa: CASSLKYRGGLTTSGNEQFF
abundance: many; v_gene: TRBV7-9; d_gene: NA; j_gene: TRBJ2-7; CDR3nt: TGTGCCAGCAGCTTAAGTATATCGGGGGACGAGCAGTACTTC; CDR3aa: CASSLSISGDEQYF
abundance: NA; v_gene: TRBV7-2; d_gene: NA; j_gene: TRBJ2-7; CDR3nt: TGTGCCAGCAGCTTAGTATCAGGGATCTACGAGCAGTACTTC; CDR3aa: CASSLVSGIYEQYF
abundance: NA; v_gene: TRBV29-1; d_gene: TRBD2; j_gene: TRBJ2-1; CDR3nt: TGCAGCGTTGTTCTAGCGGGAGTGGGTGAGCAGTTCTTC; CDR3aa: CSVVLAGVGEQFF
abundance: NA; v_gene: TRBV3-1; d_gene: NA; j_gene: TRBJ1-5; CDR3nt: TGTGCCAGCAGCCAAGATTGGAGGGGCGACAATCAGCCCCAGCATTTT; CDR3aa: CASSQDWRGDNQPQHF
abundance: NA; v_gene: TRBV7-8; d_gene: NA; j_gene: TRBJ1-2; CDR3nt: TGTGCCAGCAGGACCTCAGGTTTTCCATATGGCTACACCTTC; CDR3aa: CASRTSGFPYGYTF
abundance: NA; v_gene: TRBV10-3; d_gene: TRBD1; j_gene: TRBJ2-3; CDR3nt: TGTGCCATCACCGAGACAGGGGCAGATACGCAGTATTTT; CDR3aa: CAITETGADTQYF